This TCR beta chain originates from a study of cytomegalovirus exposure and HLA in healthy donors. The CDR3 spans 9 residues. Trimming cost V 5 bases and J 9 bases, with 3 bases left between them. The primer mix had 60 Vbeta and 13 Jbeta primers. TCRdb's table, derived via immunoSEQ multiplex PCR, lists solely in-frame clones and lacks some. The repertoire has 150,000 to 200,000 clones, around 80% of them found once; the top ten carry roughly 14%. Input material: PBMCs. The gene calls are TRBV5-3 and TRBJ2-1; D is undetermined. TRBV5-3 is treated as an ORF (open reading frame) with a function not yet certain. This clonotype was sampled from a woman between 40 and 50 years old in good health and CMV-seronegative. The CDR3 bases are TGTGCCAGAAGGAGTGAGCAGTTCTTC. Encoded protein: CARRSEQFF.